The next 20 T cell receptor beta chains were all read from a single sample in a study of blood T cell repertoires in COVID-19. The method was immunoSEQ multiplex PCR; TCRdb's version includes in-frame clones alone and lacks a portion of them. The sample lists 250,000 to 350,000 clones; 70% to 90% were seen once. Sample: PBMCs or T cells enriched from blood (not recorded which). The receptors originated from a woman aged 30 to 39 who had recovered from COVID-19.

This chain joins TRBV7-9 and TRBJ2-3, with D possibly being TRBD2 (5 bases). Trimming took off 3 bases at V and 6 bases at J, with 13 bases between the two ends. Germline V lookup: CDR1 SEHNR, CDR2 FQNEAQ (reference sequence). The CDR3 spans 14 residues. The CDR3 DNA reads as TGTGCCAGCAGCTTCAAACTTCGCGGGGATACGCAGTATTTT. Protein sequence: CASSFKLRGDTQYF.

The CDR3 sequence is CASSPWDRGRNGYTF. The DNA for the CDR3 is TGTGCCAGCAGTCCGTGGGACAGGGGGCGTAATGGCTACACCTTC. The rearrangement joins TRBV28 to TRBJ1-2, with 12 bases that match TRBD1. Germline CDR1 and CDR2: MDHEN and SYDVKM. Trimming cost V 5 bases and J 6 bases; bases outside gene matches: 7. The CDR3 has 15 residues.

This chain uses TRBV3-1 (or the pseudogene TRBV3-2) with TRBJ1-1; a weak D match, TRBD1 (5 bases). The V end was cut by 5 bases, the J end by 1 base, with 20 bases between. Looked up from germline, CDR1 is LGHDT and CDR2 is YNNKEL (reference sequence). This CDR3 has 17 amino acids. The DNA of the CDR3 is TGTGCCAGCAGCTGGGGGGGACCCGGCAGGAAGAACACTGAAGCTTTCTTT. Its translation: CASSWGGPGRKNTEAFF.

CDR3 in amino acids: CASSLEIGGAGNEQFF. The CDR3 DNA sequence: TGTGCCAGCAGCTTAGAAATAGGGGGCGCGGGAAATGAGCAGTTCTTC. J is TRBJ2-1 and V is TRBV11-2, with D possibly being TRBD1 (7 bases). Per germline, CDR1 SGHAT and CDR2 FQNNGV. The V and J ends lost 0 bases and 7 bases respectively, with 16 bases between them. The CDR3 sequence is 16 residues long.

The rearrangement joins TRBV9 to TRBJ1-1; TRBD1 is a possible D gene (6 bases). The CDR3 sequence is 15 residues long. The germline V and J ends were trimmed by 3 bases and 5 bases, with 17 bases remaining between them. Germline V gives CDR1 SGDLS, CDR2 YYNGEE. Here the CDR3 DNA reads TGTGCCAGCAGCGGGAGCCAGGGGCGGATAACTGAAGCTTTCTTT. Its protein is CASSGSQGRITEAFF.

V and J are TRBV10-1 and TRBJ2-7; 10 nucleotides match TRBD1. J lost 3 bases, V lost 6 bases, and 8 bases had no gene match. The CDR3 has 15 amino acids. The germline CDR1 and CDR2 sequences are WNHNN and SYGVQD (reference sequence). The CDR3 DNA is TGCGCCAGCAGCCGGACAGGGGGAAATTACTACGAGCAGTACTTC. Translated, it gives CASSRTGGNYYEQYF.

This clone is a singleton in its sample. The genes are TRBV28 and TRBJ2-2; no definite D call. V was trimmed by 7 bases and J by 9 bases, leaving 18 bases between them. The CDR3 has 14 amino acids. CDR1 is MDHEN and CDR2 is SYDVKM in the germline V gene. The CDR3 nucleotides are TGTGCCAGCACCTTGAAGCAGGTTAATAGGGAGCTGTTTTTT. It encodes CASTLKQVNRELFF.

CDR3 residues: CASSFVRGTHTEAFF. CDR3 coding DNA: TGTGCCAGCAGTTTCGTCAGGGGAACCCACACTGAAGCTTTCTTT. The chain uses TRBV6-5 and TRBJ1-1; D is possibly TRBD1 (6 bases). Trimming stripped 4 bases from V and 3 bases from J, with 15 bases between. The CDR3 runs to 15 residues. CDR1 and CDR2 from the germline V gene are MNHEY and SVGAGI.

CDR3 DNA: TGCGCCAGCAGAGGGGTAAACCGGGACAGTGAAGCTTTCTTT. This gives the protein CASRGVNRDSEAFF. The V gene is TRBV5-1, the J gene TRBJ1-1; TRBD1 agrees at 7 bases. J was trimmed by 7 bases and V by 5 bases; bases with no gene match: 11. CDR3 length equals 14 residues. CDR1 SGHRS and CDR2 YFSETQ come from the germline V gene.

This chain connects TRBV5-1 to TRBJ2-7; 7 bases match TRBD1. The germline V gene has CDR1 SGHRS and CDR2 YFSETQ. Trimming removed 1 base from V and 3 bases from J; junction bases left unmatched: 7. This CDR3 contains 15 residues. CDR3 sequence reads: CASSLSGTANYEQYF. The CDR3 bases are TGCGCCAGCAGCTTGTCAGGGACAGCTAACTACGAGCAGTACTTC.

This clone has just one count. V is TRBV24-1 and J is TRBJ2-1; D remains unclear. Trimming cost V 3 bases and J 9 bases, with 20 bases left between them. This CDR3 region has 16 residues. Germline V CDR1 and CDR2: KGHDR, SFDVKD. Here the CDR3 DNA reads TGTGCCACCAGTGATGTCGCTGATAGCCTTATTGGTGAGCAGTTCTTC. Translation: CATSDVADSLIGEQFF.

This rearrangement joins TRBV6-1 to TRBJ2-2; 11 nucleotides align to TRBD2. Germline V lookup: CDR1 MNHNS, CDR2 SASEGT. The CDR3 is made up of 17 amino acids. With V trimmed by 2 bases and J by 1 base, 3 bases remained unmatched. In DNA, the CDR3 is TGTGCCAGCAGTGAACCCGGACTAGCGGGGAACACCGGGGAGCTGTTTTTT. Translation gives CASSEPGLAGNTGELFF.

The chain links TRBV28 to TRBJ2-5; 11 positions match TRBD2. The CDR3 consists of 16 residues. V shed 5 bases, J shed 5 bases, and the junction held 10 bases outside the gene matches. Germline assignment: CDR1 MDHEN and CDR2 SYDVKM. The chain's CDR3 is CASSLILAGGGETQYF. As DNA, the CDR3 is TGTGCCAGCAGTCTTATCCTAGCGGGAGGTGGTGAGACCCAGTACTTC.

This clone was detected a few times. The DNA of the CDR3 is TGTGCCAGCAGTCTTTCAGAAGCGGGAGGGTCCTACGAGCAGTACTTC. This translates into CASSLSEAGGSYEQYF. The rearrangement links TRBV27 to TRBJ2-7; 10 bases agree with TRBD2. The V gene end was trimmed by 5 bases and the J gene end by 1 base; junction bases not matched to a gene: 8. Per the germline V gene, CDR1 is MNHEY and CDR2 is SMNVEV (reference sequence). CDR3 length equals 16 residues.

The J gene is TRBJ2-1, the V gene TRBV10-2; no clear D gene. Trimming cost V 6 bases and J 8 bases, with 8 bases left between them. Germline loops: CDR1 WSHSY, CDR2 SAAADI. The CDR3 has 11 amino acids. The CDR3 DNA is TGCGCCAGCAGCCCTGAGTATGAGCAGTTCTTC. Protein product: CASSPEYEQFF.

The J gene is TRBJ2-1, the V gene TRBV9, with 7 bases matching TRBD2. CDR3 length: 17 residues. J was trimmed by 3 bases and V by 3 bases; bases with no gene match: 12. Germline-derived CDR1 and CDR2 are SGDLS and YYNGEE. CDR3 region: CASSAGGVNTFYNEQFF. The CDR3 coding sequence is TGTGCCAGCAGCGCTGGGGGGGTCAACACCTTCTACAATGAGCAGTTCTTC.

The rearrangement links TRBV4-1 to TRBJ1-4; a weak D match, TRBD1 (5 bases). This CDR3 contains 17 residues. The germline CDR1 and CDR2 sequences are MGHRA and YSYEKL. The ends were cut back, 4 bases at V and 0 bases at J, with 15 bases in the middle. DNA for the CDR3: TGCGCCAGCAGCCTACCCAAGGGGTCAACAACTAATGAAAAACTGTTTTTT. Translating it yields CASSLPKGSTTNEKLFF.

This chain links TRBV12-3 or TRBV12-4 with TRBJ2-7, with TRBD1 as a possible D gene (5 bases). The CDR3 runs to 12 residues. V lost 5 bases and J 4 bases, leaving 9 bases between the germline ends. CDR3 sequence reads: CASSQGFYEQYF. The CDR3 DNA reads as TGTGCCAGCAGTCAGGGTTTTTACGAGCAGTACTTC.

The chain employs TRBV13 and TRBJ1-2; 8 nucleotides line up with TRBD1. CDR1 is PRHDT and CDR2 is FYEKMQ in the germline V gene (reference sequence). The CDR3 extends over 15 amino acids. V shed 2 bases and J 4 bases; nucleotides not matched to a gene: 6. CDR3 amino acids: CASSLQGALGYGYTF. In DNA, the CDR3 is TGTGCCAGCAGCTTACAGGGGGCGCTCGGCTATGGCTACACCTTC.

The CDR3 nucleotides read TGTGCCACCAGTGATTCCAGGGTACCCTATGGCTACACCTTC. This sequence encodes CATSDSRVPYGYTF. The gene calls are TRBV24-1 and TRBJ1-2, with D possibly matching TRBD1 (5 bases). Germline assignment: CDR1 KGHDR and CDR2 SFDVKD. V dropped 2 bases and J dropped 4 bases, with 10 bases sitting between them. The CDR3 spans 14 residues.